This is a list of T cell receptor beta chains from one sample in a study of cytomegalovirus exposure and HLA in healthy donors. TCRdb's table, derived via immunoSEQ multiplex PCR, lists solely in-frame clones and lacks some. The sample comprises 130,000 or so clones, just over 65% of which are singletons, and less than 2% rests with the top ten. The source material was PBMCs. All receptors come from a man between 18 and 29 years old in good health and CMV-seronegative. Both conserved end residues are part of each CDR3. D genes are given only for firm matches. Rows may omit the clone size; those that give it use once, few, many or a size class.

abundance: .
v_gene: TRBV6-6
len: 15
j_gene: TRBJ1-1
d_gene: .
CDR3aa: CASSLGRLANTEAFF
CDR3nt: TGTGCCAGCAGTTTAGGCAGGTTGGCGAACACTGAAGCTTTCTTT

abundance: few
v_gene: TRBV4-1
len: 15
j_gene: TRBJ1-2
d_gene: TRBD1
CDR3aa: CASSQDPDRVWGYTF
CDR3nt: TGCGCCAGCAGCCAAGACCCGGACAGGGTATGGGGCTACACCTTC

abundance: .
v_gene: TRBV15
len: 13
j_gene: TRBJ1-5
d_gene: .
CDR3aa: CATSRPSVVSQHF
CDR3nt: TGTGCCACCAGCAGACCTTCGGTTGTATCCCAGCATTTT

abundance: .
v_gene: TRBV27
len: 15
j_gene: TRBJ1-5
d_gene: TRBD1
CDR3aa: CASSPAQGWNQPQHF
CDR3nt: TGTGCCAGCAGTCCGGCACAGGGGTGGAATCAGCCCCAGCATTTT

abundance: .
v_gene: TRBV7-2
len: 13
j_gene: TRBJ2-3
d_gene: .
CDR3aa: CASSLQGPDTQYF
CDR3nt: TGTGCCAGCAGCTTGCAGGGTCCAGATACGCAGTATTTT

abundance: once
v_gene: TRBV27
len: 14
j_gene: TRBJ1-1
d_gene: .
CDR3aa: CASSHGPGGPEAFF
CDR3nt: TGTGCCAGCAGTCACGGACCGGGGGGCCCTGAAGCTTTCTTT

abundance: .
v_gene: TRBV6-1
len: 15
j_gene: TRBJ2-5
d_gene: TRBD2
CDR3aa: CASSEVSGRQETQYF
CDR3nt: TGTGCCAGCAGTGAAGTCAGCGGGAGGCAAGAGACCCAGTACTTC

abundance: .
v_gene: TRBV29-1
len: 14
j_gene: TRBJ2-2
d_gene: .
CDR3aa: CSVEGRGRTGELFF
CDR3nt: TGCAGCGTTGAGGGCAGGGGGAGGACCGGGGAGCTGTTTTTT

abundance: .
v_gene: TRBV19
len: 15
j_gene: TRBJ1-5
d_gene: .
CDR3aa: CASSTLLNSNQPQHF
CDR3nt: TGTGCCAGCTCGACACTGCTTAATAGCAATCAGCCCCAGCATTTT

abundance: .
v_gene: TRBV28
len: 14
j_gene: TRBJ1-1
d_gene: TRBD1
CDR3aa: CASSGRGPDTEAFF
CDR3nt: TGTGCCAGCAGCGGCAGGGGGCCGGACACTGAAGCTTTCTTT

abundance: .
v_gene: TRBV6-6
len: 15
j_gene: TRBJ1-2
d_gene: .
CDR3aa: CASISDYDRSRGYTF
CDR3nt: TGTGCCAGCATTTCCGACTATGATCGATCCAGAGGCTACACCTTC

abundance: .
v_gene: TRBV7-2
len: 15
j_gene: TRBJ2-1
d_gene: TRBD2
CDR3aa: CASSLQSGRLNEQFF
CDR3nt: TGTGCCAGCAGCTTGCAGAGCGGGAGACTCAATGAGCAGTTCTTC

abundance: .
v_gene: TRBV5-6
len: 11
j_gene: TRBJ1-1
d_gene: .
CDR3aa: CASSFGRRDFF
CDR3nt: TGTGCCAGCAGCTTTGGGCGTCGCGATTTCTTT

abundance: .
v_gene: TRBV9
len: 12
j_gene: TRBJ1-1
d_gene: .
CDR3aa: CASSPEQGKAFF
CDR3nt: TGTGCCAGCAGCCCGGAACAGGGAAAGGCTTTCTTT

abundance: .
v_gene: TRBV9
len: 15
j_gene: TRBJ2-3
d_gene: TRBD1
CDR3aa: CASSVEGAHADTQYF
CDR3nt: TGTGCCAGCAGCGTCGAGGGGGCGCACGCAGATACGCAGTATTTT

abundance: few
v_gene: TRBV9
len: 15
j_gene: TRBJ2-7
d_gene: TRBD1
CDR3aa: CASNPTGQGGLEQYF
CDR3nt: TGTGCCAGCAACCCGACGGGACAGGGGGGCCTCGAGCAGTACTTC

abundance: .
v_gene: TRBV2
len: 14
j_gene: TRBJ1-2
d_gene: TRBD1
CDR3aa: CASSKDRGPAGYTF
CDR3nt: TGTGCCAGCAGTAAGGACAGGGGGCCGGCTGGCTACACCTTC

abundance: .
v_gene: TRBV7-9
len: 12
j_gene: TRBJ2-7
d_gene: .
CDR3aa: CSSSLGSGEQYF
CDR3nt: TGTTCCAGCAGCTTAGGCTCGGGCGAGCAGTACTTC

abundance: .
v_gene: TRBV7-9
len: 15
j_gene: TRBJ2-7
d_gene: TRBD1
CDR3aa: CASSLTGQGHSEQYF
CDR3nt: TGTGCCAGCAGCTTGACGGGACAGGGTCATTCCGAGCAGTACTTC

abundance: .
v_gene: TRBV4-1
len: 12
j_gene: TRBJ2-2
d_gene: .
CDR3aa: CASSQVFGELFF
CDR3nt: TGCGCCAGCAGCCAAGTATTCGGGGAGCTGTTTTTT

abundance: few
v_gene: TRBV28
len: 14
j_gene: TRBJ2-7
d_gene: .
CDR3aa: CASSPQGPHYEQYF
CDR3nt: TGTGCCAGCAGTCCACAGGGCCCTCACTACGAGCAGTACTTC

abundance: .
v_gene: TRBV28
len: 14
j_gene: TRBJ1-5
d_gene: TRBD1
CDR3aa: CASSSGQGLWPQHF
CDR3nt: TGTGCCAGCAGTTCCGGACAGGGGTTATGGCCCCAGCATTTT

abundance: .
v_gene: TRBV21-1
len: 15
j_gene: TRBJ1-1
d_gene: .
CDR3aa: CASSKVVPPREGAFF
CDR3nt: TGTGCCAGCAGCAAAGTAGTGCCGCCCAGAGAGGGTGCTTTCTTT

abundance: once
v_gene: TRBV29-1
len: 14
j_gene: TRBJ1-6
d_gene: .
CDR3aa: CILNVRRSNSPLHF
CDR3nt: TGCATCCTAAACGTGAGGCGGTCGAATTCACCCCTCCACTTT

abundance: .
v_gene: TRBV9
len: 12
j_gene: TRBJ1-3
d_gene: .
CDR3aa: CASSGRGNTIYF
CDR3nt: TGTGCCAGCAGCGGCAGGGGAAACACCATATATTTT

abundance: .
v_gene: TRBV6-5
len: 13
j_gene: TRBJ2-7
d_gene: TRBD1
CDR3aa: CASSRTGSYEQYF
CDR3nt: TGTGCCAGCAGTAGGACAGGTTCCTACGAGCAGTACTTC

abundance: .
v_gene: TRBV19
len: 14
j_gene: TRBJ1-2
d_gene: .
CDR3aa: CASSMRGTGYGYTF
CDR3nt: TGTGCCAGTAGTATGCGAGGAACGGGGTATGGCTACACCTTC

abundance: .
v_gene: TRBV19
len: 13
j_gene: TRBJ2-7
d_gene: .
CDR3aa: CARVMGGSYEQYF
CDR3nt: TGTGCCAGAGTGATGGGGGGCTCCTACGAGCAGTACTTC

abundance: .
v_gene: TRBV30
len: 13
j_gene: TRBJ1-2
d_gene: .
CDR3aa: CAWRRGALDGYTF
CDR3nt: TGTGCCTGGAGACGGGGGGCACTGGATGGCTACACCTTC

abundance: .
v_gene: TRBV6-6
len: 14
j_gene: TRBJ1-3
d_gene: .
CDR3aa: CASSYPGVGNTIYF
CDR3nt: TGTGCCAGCAGTTACCCAGGGGTCGGAAACACCATATATTTT

abundance: .
v_gene: TRBV5-4
len: 15
j_gene: TRBJ2-1
d_gene: TRBD2
CDR3aa: CASSFNSGSYNEQFF
CDR3nt: TGTGCCAGCAGCTTCAATAGCGGGAGCTACAATGAGCAGTTCTTC

abundance: .
v_gene: TRBV7-2
len: 12
j_gene: TRBJ1-3
d_gene: .
CDR3aa: CASSRTGNTIYF
CDR3nt: TGTGCCAGCAGCCGGACAGGAAACACCATATATTTT

abundance: few
v_gene: TRBV10-1
len: 15
j_gene: TRBJ2-6
d_gene: TRBD1
CDR3aa: CASRGQEAGANVLTF
CDR3nt: TGCGCCAGCAGGGGACAGGAGGCTGGGGCCAACGTCCTGACTTTC

abundance: .
v_gene: TRBV28
len: 15
j_gene: TRBJ1-2
d_gene: .
CDR3aa: CASSPTRTLAYGYTF
CDR3nt: TGTGCCAGCAGTCCAACTCGGACACTCGCCTATGGCTACACCTTC

abundance: .
v_gene: TRBV7-2
len: 15
j_gene: TRBJ2-7
d_gene: TRBD2
CDR3aa: CASSSPPTSGFEQYF
CDR3nt: TGTGCCAGCAGCTCCCCCCCAACTAGCGGGTTCGAGCAGTACTTC

abundance: .
v_gene: TRBV15
len: 17
j_gene: TRBJ2-7
d_gene: TRBD1
CDR3aa: CATSRVPWTGGSYEQYF
CDR3nt: TGTGCCACCAGCAGAGTCCCCTGGACAGGGGGCTCCTACGAGCAGTACTTC

abundance: .
v_gene: TRBV6-1
len: 14
j_gene: TRBJ1-1
d_gene: TRBD1
CDR3aa: CASKSGQGSTEAFF
CDR3nt: TGTGCCAGCAAATCGGGACAGGGCTCCACTGAAGCTTTCTTT

abundance: .
v_gene: TRBV7-2
len: 15
j_gene: TRBJ1-5
d_gene: TRBD1
CDR3aa: CASSLAEQGVPPQHF
CDR3nt: TGTGCCAGCAGCTTAGCGGAACAGGGGGTTCCGCCCCAGCATTTT

abundance: .
v_gene: TRBV9
len: 14
j_gene: TRBJ2-2
d_gene: TRBD1
CDR3aa: CASSDRARTGELFF
CDR3nt: TGTGCCAGCAGTGACAGGGCTCGCACCGGGGAGCTGTTTTTT

abundance: few
v_gene: TRBV11-2
len: 16
j_gene: TRBJ2-5
d_gene: TRBD2
CDR3aa: CASSLGASGRIETQYF
CDR3nt: TGTGCCAGCAGCTTAGGTGCTAGCGGGAGGATAGAGACCCAGTACTTC